This T cell receptor (beta chain) is from a study of chemoradiotherapy in HPV16-positive cancers. The assay was immunoSEQ multiplex PCR, and TCRdb's table has in-frame clones only and misses some. The sample consists of fewer than 2,500 clones, less than 75% of them appearing once. The CDR3 runs to 13 residues. V lost 11 bases to trimming and J lost 7 bases, with 20 bases between them. Germline values: CDR1 SNHLY, CDR2 FYNNEI. This TCR derives from a human donor with HPV-associated anogenital cancer. The chain employs TRBV2 and TRBJ1-1, with D perhaps matching TRBD1 (6 bases). The input for sequencing was tumor tissue, taken from a patient who underwent chemoradiotherapy. The CDR3 DNA reads as TGTGCCGGAAGTGGAGGGGGGATGAGTGAAGCTTTCTTT. The encoded protein is CAGSGGGMSEAFF.